This T cell receptor (beta chain) emerged from a study of Ad26.COV2.S vaccination and SARS-CoV-2 variants. Turning to the study itself: A participant enrolled in the COV1001 Ad26.COV2.S trial arm provided the sample.

Study-wide findings and caveats: Spike-specific TCR breadth ran higher among vaccine recipients than placebo recipients. Analyses of TCR breadth and depth may have underestimated total T cell responses. With respect to non-spike TCR breadth, vaccine and placebo recipients were similar.

Method: immunoSEQ multiplex PCR; TCRdb's copy keeps in-frame clones and lacks some. The top ten clones hold 1.5% to 2% of a sample with 400,000 to 450,000 clones, about nine tenths of them seen once. Treatment reported: 15 to 20 received Ad26.COV2.S at low or high dose, single or two shots; 5 received placebo; per-sample allocation not given. The samples date from day 63 after the first vaccine or placebo injection. A word on this clone: Its antigen remains unknown.

The sequence came from a person aged 18-60 years who received the Ad26.COV2.S COVID-19 vaccine or a placebo. Material: peripheral blood, obtained in a trial of Ad26.COV2.S vaccine versus placebo.

CDR3 loop: CASSWTSGAEQYF. The CDR3 nucleotides are TGTGCCAGCAGCTGGACTAGCGGGGCCGAGCAGTACTTC. The V call is TRBV7-2, the J call TRBJ2-7; 12 nucleotides align to TRBD2. This CDR3 region has 13 residues. J lost 6 bases, V lost 4 bases, and 1 base had no gene match. CDR1 and CDR2 from the germline V gene are SGHTA and FQGNSA. Together with reference TRBV7-2 and TRBJ2-7, the CDR3 gives the full variable domain: GAGVSQSPSNKVTEKGKDVELRCDPISGHTALYWYRQSLGQGLEFLIYFQGNSAPDKSGLPSDRFSAERTGGSVSTLTIQRTQQEDSAVYLCASSWTSGAEQYFGPGTRLTVT.